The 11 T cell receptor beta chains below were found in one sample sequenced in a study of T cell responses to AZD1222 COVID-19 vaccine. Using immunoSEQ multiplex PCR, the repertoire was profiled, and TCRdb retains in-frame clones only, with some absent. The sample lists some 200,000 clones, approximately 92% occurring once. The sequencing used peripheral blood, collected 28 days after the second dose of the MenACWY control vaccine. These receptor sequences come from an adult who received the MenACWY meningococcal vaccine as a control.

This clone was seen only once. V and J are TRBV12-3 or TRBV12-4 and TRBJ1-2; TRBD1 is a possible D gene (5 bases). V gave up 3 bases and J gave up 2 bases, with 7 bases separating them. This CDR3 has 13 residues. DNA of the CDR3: TGTGCCAGCAGTTTGTCAGGGAACTATGGCTACACCTTC. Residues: CASSLSGNYGYTF.

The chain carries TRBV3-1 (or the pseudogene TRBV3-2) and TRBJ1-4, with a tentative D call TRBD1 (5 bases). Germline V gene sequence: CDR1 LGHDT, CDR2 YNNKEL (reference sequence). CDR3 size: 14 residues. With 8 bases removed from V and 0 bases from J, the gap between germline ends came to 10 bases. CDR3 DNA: TGTGCCAGCCAAGGGGATGCAACTAATGAAAAACTGTTTTTT. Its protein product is CASQGDATNEKLFF.

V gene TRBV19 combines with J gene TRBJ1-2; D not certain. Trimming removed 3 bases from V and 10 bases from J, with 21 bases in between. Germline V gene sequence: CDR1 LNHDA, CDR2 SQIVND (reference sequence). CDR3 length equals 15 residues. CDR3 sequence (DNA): TGTGCCAGTAGTATGGTATCCCCCCTGCAATCTATCTACACCTTC. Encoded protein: CASSMVSPLQSIYTF.

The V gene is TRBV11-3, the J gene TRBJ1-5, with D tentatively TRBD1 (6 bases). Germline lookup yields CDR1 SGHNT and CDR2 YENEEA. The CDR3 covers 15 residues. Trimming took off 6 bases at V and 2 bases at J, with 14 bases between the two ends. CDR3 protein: CASRVIGGRNQPQHF. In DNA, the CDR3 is TGTGCCAGCAGGGTAATTGGGGGCCGCAATCAGCCCCAGCATTTT.

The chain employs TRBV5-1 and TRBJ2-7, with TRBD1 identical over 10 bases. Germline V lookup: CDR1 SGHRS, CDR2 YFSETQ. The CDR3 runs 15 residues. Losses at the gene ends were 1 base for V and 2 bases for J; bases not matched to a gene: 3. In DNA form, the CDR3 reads TGCGCCAGCAGCTTGTCCGGGACAGGGGCCTACGAGCAGTACTTC. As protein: CASSLSGTGAYEQYF.

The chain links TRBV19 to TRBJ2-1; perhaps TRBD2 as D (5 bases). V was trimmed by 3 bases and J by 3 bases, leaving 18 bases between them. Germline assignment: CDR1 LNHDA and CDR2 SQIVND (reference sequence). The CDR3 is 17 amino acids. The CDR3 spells CASSISLESAFYNEQFF. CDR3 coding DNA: TGTGCCAGTAGTATCTCACTAGAAAGCGCGTTCTACAATGAGCAGTTCTTC.

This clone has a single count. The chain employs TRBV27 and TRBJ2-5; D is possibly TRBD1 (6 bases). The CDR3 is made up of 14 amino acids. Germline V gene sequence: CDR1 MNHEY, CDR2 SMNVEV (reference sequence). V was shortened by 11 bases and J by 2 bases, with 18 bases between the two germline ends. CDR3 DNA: TGTGCCTCCTGGGGGCAGGATCCACAAGAGACCCAGTACTTC. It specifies CASWGQDPQETQYF.

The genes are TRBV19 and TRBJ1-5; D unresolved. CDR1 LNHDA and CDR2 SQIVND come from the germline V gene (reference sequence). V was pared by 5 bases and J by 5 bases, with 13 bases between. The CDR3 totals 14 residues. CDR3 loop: CASSLLGAHQPQHF. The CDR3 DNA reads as TGTGCCAGTAGTCTTTTGGGTGCCCATCAGCCCCAGCATTTT.

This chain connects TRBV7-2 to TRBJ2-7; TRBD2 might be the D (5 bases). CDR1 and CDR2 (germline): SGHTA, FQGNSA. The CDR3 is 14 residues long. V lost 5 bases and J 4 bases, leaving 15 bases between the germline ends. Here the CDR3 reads CASSQIGSGYEQYF. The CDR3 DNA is TGTGCCAGCAGCCAGATAGGCAGCGGATACGAGCAGTACTTC.

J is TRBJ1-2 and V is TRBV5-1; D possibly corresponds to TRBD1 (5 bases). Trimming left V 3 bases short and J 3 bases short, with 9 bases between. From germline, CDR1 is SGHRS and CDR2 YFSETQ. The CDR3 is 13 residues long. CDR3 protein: CASSSGRDYGYTF. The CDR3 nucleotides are TGCGCCAGCAGCTCGGGGCGAGACTATGGCTACACCTTC.

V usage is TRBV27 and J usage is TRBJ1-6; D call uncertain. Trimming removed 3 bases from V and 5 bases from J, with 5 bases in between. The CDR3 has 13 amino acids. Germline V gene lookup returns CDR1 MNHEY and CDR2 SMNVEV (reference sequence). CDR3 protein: CASSFFHNSPLHF. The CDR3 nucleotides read TGTGCCAGCAGTTTTTTCCATAATTCACCCCTCCACTTT.